This T cell receptor beta chain was identified in a study of blood T cell repertoires in COVID-19. About the research overall: Both acute and convalescent COVID-19 samples were obtained from the United States, Italy and Spain. PBMCs, B-cell-depleted T cells, or T cells provided the cDNA or gDNA that made up the material.

The CDR3 contains 11 residues. Original methodology: Amplifying reference gene primers gave estimates of nucleated cell counts. Assay used: immunoSEQ multiplex PCR; TCRdb lists only in-frame clones, some missing. V and J calls plus clone size are reproduced from that table; the DNA served to infer D and trimming. The sample has 110,000 to 150,000 clones, 85% to 90% seen once. Sequences were obtained from peripheral blood. The rearrangement links TRBV21-1 to TRBJ2-7; TRBD1 was called by the table and not checked on the DNA. TRBV21-1 is designated a pseudogene. The clonotype originates from a man in his 60s with active or convalescent COVID-19. The CDR3 sequence: CAGNRDKEQYF. DNA of the CDR3: TGTGCCGGCAACAGGGACAAGGAGCAGTACTTC.